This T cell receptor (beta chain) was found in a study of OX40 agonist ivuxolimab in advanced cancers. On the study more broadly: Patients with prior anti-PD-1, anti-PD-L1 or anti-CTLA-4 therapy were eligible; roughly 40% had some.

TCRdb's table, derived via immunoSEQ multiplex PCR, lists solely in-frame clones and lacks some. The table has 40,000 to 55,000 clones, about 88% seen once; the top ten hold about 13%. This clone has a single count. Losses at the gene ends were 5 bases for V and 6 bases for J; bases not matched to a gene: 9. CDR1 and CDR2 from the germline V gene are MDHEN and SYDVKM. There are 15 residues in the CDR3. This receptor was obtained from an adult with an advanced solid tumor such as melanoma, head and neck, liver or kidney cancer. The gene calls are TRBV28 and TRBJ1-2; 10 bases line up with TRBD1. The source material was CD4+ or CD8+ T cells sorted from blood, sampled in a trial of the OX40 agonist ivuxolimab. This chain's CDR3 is CASSPIPTGGNGYTF. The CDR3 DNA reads TGTGCCAGCAGTCCTATACCGACAGGGGGCAATGGCTACACCTTC.